These T cell receptor beta chains were read from a single sample in a study of blood T cell repertoires in COVID-19. The protocol was immunoSEQ multiplex PCR, while the TCRdb copy is restricted to in-frame clones and leaves out a portion. This table has 400,000 or so clones, 75% to 90% appearing once. The sample comprised PBMCs or T cells enriched from blood (not recorded which). The receptors originated from a young man who had recovered from COVID-19. Each CDR3 is given with its conserved first and last residue. Fields, in order: D gene, CDR3 length, J gene, clone size, V gene, CDR3 protein, CDR3 DNA. The D gene is left open where the match is weak. The listing skips clone size in some rows; elsewhere it reads once, few, many or a size class.

D gene: .
CDR3 length: 13
J gene: TRBJ1-5
clone size: .
V gene: TRBV19
CDR3 protein: CASSSVSGQPQHF
CDR3 DNA: TGTGCCAGTAGTAGCGTGTCGGGTCAGCCCCAGCATTTT

D gene: TRBD1
CDR3 length: 15
J gene: TRBJ2-2
clone size: .
V gene: TRBV27
CDR3 protein: CASTPTGGVGGELFF
CDR3 DNA: TGTGCCAGCACCCCGACAGGGGGAGTTGGCGGGGAGCTGTTTTTT

D gene: TRBD1
CDR3 length: 17
J gene: TRBJ2-2
clone size: .
V gene: TRBV7-6
CDR3 protein: CASSPSRDRGLPGELFF
CDR3 DNA: TGTGCCAGCAGCCCAAGCCGGGACAGGGGTCTCCCCGGGGAGCTGTTTTTT

D gene: TRBD1
CDR3 length: 15
J gene: TRBJ2-3
clone size: .
V gene: TRBV9
CDR3 protein: CASSDGTVSTDTQYF
CDR3 DNA: TGTGCCAGCAGCGACGGGACAGTTAGCACAGATACGCAGTATTTT

D gene: .
CDR3 length: 12
J gene: TRBJ1-2
clone size: .
V gene: TRBV12-3/TRBV12-4
CDR3 protein: CASSLMSQGYTF
CDR3 DNA: TGTGCCAGCAGTTTAATGTCCCAGGGCTACACCTTC

D gene: .
CDR3 length: 12
J gene: TRBJ1-5
clone size: .
V gene: TRBV7-6
CDR3 protein: CASTEVRQPQHF
CDR3 DNA: TGTGCCAGCACCGAGGTGCGACAGCCCCAGCATTTT

D gene: .
CDR3 length: 15
J gene: TRBJ1-5
clone size: .
V gene: TRBV2
CDR3 protein: CASSEAGTLHQPQHF
CDR3 DNA: TGTGCCAGCAGTGAAGCGGGGACACTTCATCAGCCCCAGCATTTT

D gene: .
CDR3 length: 14
J gene: TRBJ1-5
clone size: .
V gene: TRBV6-5
CDR3 protein: CASSQGYGNQPQHF
CDR3 DNA: TGTGCCAGCAGCCAGGGTTATGGCAATCAGCCCCAGCATTTT

D gene: .
CDR3 length: 14
J gene: TRBJ2-6
clone size: .
V gene: TRBV5-1
CDR3 protein: CASSITSGANVLTF
CDR3 DNA: TGCGCCAGCAGCATTACATCTGGGGCCAACGTCCTGACTTTC

D gene: .
CDR3 length: 15
J gene: TRBJ2-1
clone size: .
V gene: TRBV30
CDR3 protein: CAWSVGQSSYNEQFF
CDR3 DNA: TGTGCCTGGAGTGTGGGCCAGAGCTCCTACAATGAGCAGTTCTTC

D gene: .
CDR3 length: 16
J gene: TRBJ1-6
clone size: .
V gene: TRBV6-4
CDR3 protein: CASSDGVLGRNSPLHF
CDR3 DNA: TGTGCCAGCAGTGACGGAGTGCTGGGGAGAAATTCACCCCTCCACTTT

D gene: TRBD1
CDR3 length: 16
J gene: TRBJ1-6
clone size: .
V gene: TRBV13
CDR3 protein: CASSEIGTALNSPLHF
CDR3 DNA: TGTGCCAGCAGCGAAATCGGGACAGCCTTAAATTCACCCCTCCACTTT

D gene: .
CDR3 length: 14
J gene: TRBJ1-2
clone size: once
V gene: TRBV28
CDR3 protein: CASSLQVANYGYTF
CDR3 DNA: TGTGCCAGCAGCCTACAGGTGGCTAACTATGGCTACACCTTC

D gene: .
CDR3 length: 12
J gene: TRBJ2-2
clone size: .
V gene: TRBV19
CDR3 protein: CATRGNTGELFF
CDR3 DNA: TGTGCCACCCGGGGGAACACCGGGGAGCTGTTTTTT

D gene: .
CDR3 length: 13
J gene: TRBJ2-7
clone size: .
V gene: TRBV21-1
CDR3 protein: CASSKAEEDEQYF
CDR3 DNA: TGTGCCAGCAGCAAAGCGGAGGAGGACGAGCAGTACTTC

D gene: .
CDR3 length: 15
J gene: TRBJ1-4
clone size: .
V gene: TRBV7-2
CDR3 protein: CASSLVGAANEKLFF
CDR3 DNA: TGTGCCAGCAGCTTAGTAGGGGCAGCTAATGAAAAACTGTTTTTT

D gene: .
CDR3 length: 16
J gene: TRBJ2-7
clone size: .
V gene: TRBV4-2
CDR3 protein: CASSQGGRDRFYEQYF
CDR3 DNA: TGTGCCAGCAGCCAAGGAGGGCGTGACAGGTTCTACGAGCAGTACTTC

D gene: TRBD1
CDR3 length: 16
J gene: TRBJ2-7
clone size: .
V gene: TRBV5-8
CDR3 protein: CASSPEEGTETYEQYF
CDR3 DNA: TGTGCCAGCAGCCCCGAGGAAGGGACAGAGACCTACGAGCAGTACTTC

D gene: TRBD1
CDR3 length: 14
J gene: TRBJ1-2
clone size: .
V gene: TRBV18
CDR3 protein: CASSPPGGAGGYTF
CDR3 DNA: TGTGCCAGCTCCCCCCCAGGGGGCGCGGGTGGCTACACCTTC

D gene: .
CDR3 length: 13
J gene: TRBJ1-5
clone size: .
V gene: TRBV30
CDR3 protein: CAWSQQGDQPQHF
CDR3 DNA: TGTGCCTGGAGCCAACAGGGCGATCAGCCCCAGCATTTT

D gene: .
CDR3 length: 12
J gene: TRBJ2-7
clone size: .
V gene: TRBV11-2
CDR3 protein: CASSSGNYEQYF
CDR3 DNA: TGTGCCAGCAGCTCAGGGAACTACGAGCAGTACTTC

D gene: .
CDR3 length: 18
J gene: TRBJ2-7
clone size: .
V gene: TRBV6-2/TRBV6-3
CDR3 protein: CASSYVVGGSPASYEQYF
CDR3 DNA: TGTGCCAGCAGTTACGTGGTGGGAGGAAGCCCCGCCTCCTACGAGCAGTACTTC

D gene: .
CDR3 length: 14
J gene: TRBJ1-3
clone size: .
V gene: TRBV10-3
CDR3 protein: CAISGSLSGNTIYF
CDR3 DNA: TGTGCCATCAGTGGGAGTCTTAGTGGAAACACCATATATTTT

D gene: TRBD1
CDR3 length: 14
J gene: TRBJ2-3
clone size: .
V gene: TRBV28
CDR3 protein: CASSWGQGADTQYF
CDR3 DNA: TGTGCCAGCAGTTGGGGACAGGGGGCAGATACGCAGTATTTT

D gene: .
CDR3 length: 12
J gene: TRBJ1-5
clone size: .
V gene: TRBV19
CDR3 protein: CASRRGNQPQHF
CDR3 DNA: TGTGCCAGTAGAAGGGGTAATCAGCCCCAGCATTTT

D gene: .
CDR3 length: 14
J gene: TRBJ1-2
clone size: .
V gene: TRBV6-5
CDR3 protein: CASSQYGQTYGYTF
CDR3 DNA: TGTGCCAGCAGTCAATACGGACAGACCTATGGCTACACCTTC

D gene: .
CDR3 length: 13
J gene: TRBJ2-3
clone size: .
V gene: TRBV25-1
CDR3 protein: CASSAGGTDTQYF
CDR3 DNA: TGTGCCAGCAGTGCAGGGGGCACAGATACGCAGTATTTT

D gene: .
CDR3 length: 14
J gene: TRBJ1-4
clone size: .
V gene: TRBV3-1/TRBV3-2
CDR3 protein: CASSPNRRNEKLFF
CDR3 DNA: TGTGCCAGCAGCCCCAATAGGAGGAATGAAAAACTGTTTTTT

D gene: .
CDR3 length: 13
J gene: TRBJ1-2
clone size: .
V gene: TRBV3-1/TRBV3-2
CDR3 protein: CASTTGGWHGYTF
CDR3 DNA: TGTGCCAGCACCACGGGGGGCTGGCATGGCTACACCTTC